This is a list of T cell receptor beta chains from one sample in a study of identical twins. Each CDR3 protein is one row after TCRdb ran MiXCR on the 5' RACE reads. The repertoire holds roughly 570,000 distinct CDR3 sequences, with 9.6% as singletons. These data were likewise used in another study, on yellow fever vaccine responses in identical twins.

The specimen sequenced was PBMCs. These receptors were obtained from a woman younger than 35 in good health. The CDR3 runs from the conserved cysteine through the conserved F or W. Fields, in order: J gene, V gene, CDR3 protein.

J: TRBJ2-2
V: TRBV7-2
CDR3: CASSAQGWSGELFF

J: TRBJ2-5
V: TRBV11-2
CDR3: CASSTPVWETQYF

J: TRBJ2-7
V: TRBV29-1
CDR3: CSVESLAGAYEQYF

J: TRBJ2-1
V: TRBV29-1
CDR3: CSGIAEITSSYNEQFF

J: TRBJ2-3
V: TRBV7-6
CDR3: CASSFIAGGRTDTQYF

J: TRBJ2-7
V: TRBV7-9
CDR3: CASSLGTPEQYF

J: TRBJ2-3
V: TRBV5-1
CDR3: CASSPQGAISTDTQYF

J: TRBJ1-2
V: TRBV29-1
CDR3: CSVQTTGTYGYTF

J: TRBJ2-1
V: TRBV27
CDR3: CASSLQGDEQFF

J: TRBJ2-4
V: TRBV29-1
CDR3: CSVRQGVAKNIQYF

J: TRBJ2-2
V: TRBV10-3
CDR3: CAIRAQGTGELFF

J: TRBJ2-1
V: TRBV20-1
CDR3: CSARVRPGTSGRGEQFF

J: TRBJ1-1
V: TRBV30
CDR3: CAWIDRAAFF

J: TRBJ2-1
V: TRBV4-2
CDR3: CASSPSEASGSDEQFF

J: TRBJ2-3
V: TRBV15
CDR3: CATSTRVDTQYF

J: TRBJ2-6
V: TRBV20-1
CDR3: CSAPRAPISGANVLTF

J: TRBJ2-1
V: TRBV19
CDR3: CASSIERDDEQFF

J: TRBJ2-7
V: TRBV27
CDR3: CASSLSAGTYEQYF

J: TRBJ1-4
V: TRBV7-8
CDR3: CASSLGAGASSEKLFF

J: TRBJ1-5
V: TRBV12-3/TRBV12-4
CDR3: CASSLETGGIWNQPQHF

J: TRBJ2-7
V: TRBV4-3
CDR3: CASSQDRGTAGGEQYF

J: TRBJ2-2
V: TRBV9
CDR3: CASSVQISGGSAGELFF

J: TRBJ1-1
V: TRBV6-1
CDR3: CASSLRGNQAEAFF

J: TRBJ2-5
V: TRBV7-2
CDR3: CASSLELAGGKTQYF

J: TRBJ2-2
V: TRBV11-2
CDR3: CASTPHRIAGAPWTGELFF

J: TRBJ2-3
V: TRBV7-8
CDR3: CASSFGTGTTDTQYF

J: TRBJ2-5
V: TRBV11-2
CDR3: CASSLANHQETQYF

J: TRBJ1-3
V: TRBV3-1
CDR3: CASSQDPGVGNTIYF

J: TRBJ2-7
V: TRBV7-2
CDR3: CASSPGLVSYEQYF